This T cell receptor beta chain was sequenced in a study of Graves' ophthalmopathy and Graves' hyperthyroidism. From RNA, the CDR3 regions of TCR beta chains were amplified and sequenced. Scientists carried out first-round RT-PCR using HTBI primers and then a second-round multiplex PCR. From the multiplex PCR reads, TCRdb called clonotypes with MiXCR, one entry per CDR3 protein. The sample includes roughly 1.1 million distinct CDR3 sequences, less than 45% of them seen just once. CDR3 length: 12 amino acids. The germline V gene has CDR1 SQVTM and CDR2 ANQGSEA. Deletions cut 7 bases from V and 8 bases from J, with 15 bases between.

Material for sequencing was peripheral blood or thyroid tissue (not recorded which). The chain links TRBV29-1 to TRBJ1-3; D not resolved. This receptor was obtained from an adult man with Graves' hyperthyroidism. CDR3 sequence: CSASPSGDTIYF. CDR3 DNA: TGCAGCGCCTCGCCTAGCGGGGACACCATATATTTT.